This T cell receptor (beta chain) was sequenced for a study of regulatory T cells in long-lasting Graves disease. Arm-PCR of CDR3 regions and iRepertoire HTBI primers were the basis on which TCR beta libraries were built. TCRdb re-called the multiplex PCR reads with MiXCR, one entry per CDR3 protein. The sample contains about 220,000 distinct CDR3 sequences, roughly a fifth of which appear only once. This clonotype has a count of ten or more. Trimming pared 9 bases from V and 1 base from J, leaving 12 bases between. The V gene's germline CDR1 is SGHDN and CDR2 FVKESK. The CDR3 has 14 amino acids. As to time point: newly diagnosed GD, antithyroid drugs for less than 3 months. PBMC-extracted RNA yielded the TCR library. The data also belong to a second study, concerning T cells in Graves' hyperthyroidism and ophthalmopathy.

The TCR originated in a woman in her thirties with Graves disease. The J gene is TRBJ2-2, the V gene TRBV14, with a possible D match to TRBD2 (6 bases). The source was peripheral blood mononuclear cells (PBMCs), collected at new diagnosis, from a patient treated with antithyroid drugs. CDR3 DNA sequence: TGTGCCAGTCGGGACTTAGTGAACACCGGGGAGCTGTTTTTT. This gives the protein CASRDLVNTGELFF.